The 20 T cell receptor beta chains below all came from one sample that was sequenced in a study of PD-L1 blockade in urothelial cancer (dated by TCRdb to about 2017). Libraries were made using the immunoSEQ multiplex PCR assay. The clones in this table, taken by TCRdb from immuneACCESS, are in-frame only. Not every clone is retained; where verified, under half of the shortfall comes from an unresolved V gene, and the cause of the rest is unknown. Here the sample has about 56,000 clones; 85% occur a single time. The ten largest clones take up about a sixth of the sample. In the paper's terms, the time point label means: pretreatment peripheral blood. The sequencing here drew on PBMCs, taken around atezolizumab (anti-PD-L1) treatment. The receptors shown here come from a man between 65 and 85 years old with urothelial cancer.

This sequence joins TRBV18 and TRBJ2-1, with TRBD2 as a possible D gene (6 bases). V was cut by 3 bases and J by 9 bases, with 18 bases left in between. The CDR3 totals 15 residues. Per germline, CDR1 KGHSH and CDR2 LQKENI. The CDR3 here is CASSPLAEGRGEQFF. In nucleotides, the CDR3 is TGTGCCAGCTCACCCCTCGCGGAGGGAAGGGGTGAGCAGTTCTTC.

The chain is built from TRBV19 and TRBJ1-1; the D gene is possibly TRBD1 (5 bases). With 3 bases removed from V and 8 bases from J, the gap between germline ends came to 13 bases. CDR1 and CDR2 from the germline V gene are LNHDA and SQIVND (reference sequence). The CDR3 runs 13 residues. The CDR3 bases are TGTGCCAGTAGTATGGGGGGAGGGAGGGAAGCTTTCTTT. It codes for CASSMGGGREAFF.

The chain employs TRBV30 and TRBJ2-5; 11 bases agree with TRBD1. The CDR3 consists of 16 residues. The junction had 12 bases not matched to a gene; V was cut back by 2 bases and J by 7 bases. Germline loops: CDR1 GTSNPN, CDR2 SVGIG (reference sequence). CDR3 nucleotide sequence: TGTGCCTGGAGTCGGACAGGGGGCGCGGGGGAGGGGACCCAGTACTTC. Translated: CAWSRTGGAGEGTQYF.

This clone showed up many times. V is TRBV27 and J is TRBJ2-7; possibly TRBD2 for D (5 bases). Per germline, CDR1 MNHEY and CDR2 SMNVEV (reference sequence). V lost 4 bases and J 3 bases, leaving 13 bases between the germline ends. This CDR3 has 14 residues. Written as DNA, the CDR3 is TGTGCCAGCAGTTCCCCGGGGAGATACTACGAGCAGTACTTC. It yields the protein CASSSPGRYYEQYF.

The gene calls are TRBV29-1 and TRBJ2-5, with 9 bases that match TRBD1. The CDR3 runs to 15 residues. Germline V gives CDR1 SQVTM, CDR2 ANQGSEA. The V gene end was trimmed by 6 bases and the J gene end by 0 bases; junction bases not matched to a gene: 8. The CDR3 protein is CSVLGTGTYQETQYF. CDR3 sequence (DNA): TGCAGCGTGCTCGGGACAGGGACGTACCAAGAGACCCAGTACTTC.

The CDR3 DNA is TGTGCCTGGAGTGGTAAAGGACAGGGACGGCACGAGCAGTACTTC. Protein sequence: CAWSGKGQGRHEQYF. The chain is built from TRBV30 and TRBJ2-7; 8 bases are a match to TRBD1. Trimming took 1 base from V and 5 from J; bases not matched to a gene: 10. The germline V gene encodes CDR1 GTSNPN and CDR2 SVGIG (reference sequence). This CDR3 has 15 amino acids.

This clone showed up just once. CDR3 nucleotides: TGTGCCAGCAGCTCCGGACAGAGCACAGATACGCAGTATTTT. Protein sequence: CASSSGQSTDTQYF. V and J are TRBV5-4 and TRBJ2-3; D is possibly TRBD1 (6 bases). V was pared by 3 bases and J by 0 bases, with 8 bases between. CDR1 is SGHNT and CDR2 is YYREEE in the germline V gene (reference sequence). The CDR3 is 14 amino acids. The full variable domain, in which reference TRBV5-4 and TRBJ2-3 provide the parts outside the CDR3, is ETGVTQSPTHLIKTRGQQVTLRCSSQSGHNTVSWYQQALGQGPQFIFQYYREEENGRGNFPPRFSGLQFPNYSSELNVNALELDDSALYLCASSSGQSTDTQYFGPGTRLTVL.

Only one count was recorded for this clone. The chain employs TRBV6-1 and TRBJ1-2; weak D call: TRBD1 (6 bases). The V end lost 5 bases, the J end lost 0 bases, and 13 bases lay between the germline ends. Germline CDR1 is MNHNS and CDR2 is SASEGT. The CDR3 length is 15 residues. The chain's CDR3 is CASSNYRATNYGYTF. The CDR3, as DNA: TGTGCCAGCAGTAACTACAGGGCAACTAACTATGGCTACACCTTC.

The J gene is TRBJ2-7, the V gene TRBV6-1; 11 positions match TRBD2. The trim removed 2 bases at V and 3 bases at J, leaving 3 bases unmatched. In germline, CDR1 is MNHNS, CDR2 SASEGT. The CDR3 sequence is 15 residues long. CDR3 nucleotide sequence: TGTGCCAGCAGTGAACGGACTAGCGGGTACTACGAGCAGTACTTC. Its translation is CASSERTSGYYEQYF.

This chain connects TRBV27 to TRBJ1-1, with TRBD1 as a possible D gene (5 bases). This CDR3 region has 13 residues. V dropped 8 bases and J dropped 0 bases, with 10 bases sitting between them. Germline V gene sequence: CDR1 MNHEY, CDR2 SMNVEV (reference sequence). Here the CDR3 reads CASSSGVNTEAFF. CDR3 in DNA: TGTGCCAGCTCGTCGGGGGTGAACACTGAAGCTTTCTTT.

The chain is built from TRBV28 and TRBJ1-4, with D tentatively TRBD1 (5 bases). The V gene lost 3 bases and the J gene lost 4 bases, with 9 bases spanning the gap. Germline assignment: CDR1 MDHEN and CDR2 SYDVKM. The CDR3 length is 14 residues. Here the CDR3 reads CASSFGAYNEKLFF. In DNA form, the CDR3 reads TGTGCCAGCAGTTTTGGGGCCTATAATGAAAAACTGTTTTTT.

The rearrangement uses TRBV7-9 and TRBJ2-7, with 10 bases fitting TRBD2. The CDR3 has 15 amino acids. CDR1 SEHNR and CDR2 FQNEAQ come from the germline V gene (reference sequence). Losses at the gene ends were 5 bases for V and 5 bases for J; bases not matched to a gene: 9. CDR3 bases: TGTGCCAGCAGCCTAAGCCTAGCGGGAGAGGACGAGCAGTACTTC. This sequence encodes CASSLSLAGEDEQYF.

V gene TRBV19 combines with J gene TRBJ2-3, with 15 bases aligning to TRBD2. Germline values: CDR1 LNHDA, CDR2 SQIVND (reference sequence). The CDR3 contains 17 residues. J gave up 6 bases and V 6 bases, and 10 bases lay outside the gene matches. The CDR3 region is CASRRTSGRGLMDTQYF. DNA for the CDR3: TGTGCCAGTAGGAGGACTAGCGGGAGGGGCTTAATGGATACGCAGTATTTT.

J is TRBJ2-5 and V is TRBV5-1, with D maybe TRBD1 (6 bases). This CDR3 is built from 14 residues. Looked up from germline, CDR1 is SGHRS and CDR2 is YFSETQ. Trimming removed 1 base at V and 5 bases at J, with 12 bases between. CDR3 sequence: CASSLTGYGETQYF. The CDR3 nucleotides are TGCGCCAGCAGCTTGACAGGGTACGGGGAGACCCAGTACTTC.

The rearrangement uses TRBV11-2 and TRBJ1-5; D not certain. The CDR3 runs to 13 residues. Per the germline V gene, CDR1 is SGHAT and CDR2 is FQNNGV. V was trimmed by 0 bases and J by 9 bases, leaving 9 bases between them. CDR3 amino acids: CASSLDQVRPQHF. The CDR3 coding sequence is TGTGCCAGCAGCTTAGATCAGGTACGGCCCCAGCATTTT.

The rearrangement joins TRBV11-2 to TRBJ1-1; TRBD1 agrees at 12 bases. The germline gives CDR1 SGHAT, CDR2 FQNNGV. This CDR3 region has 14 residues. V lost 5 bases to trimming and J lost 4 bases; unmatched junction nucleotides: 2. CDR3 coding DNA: TGTGCCAGCAGCCGGGGACAGGGGGCCACTGAAGCTTTCTTT. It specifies CASSRGQGATEAFF.

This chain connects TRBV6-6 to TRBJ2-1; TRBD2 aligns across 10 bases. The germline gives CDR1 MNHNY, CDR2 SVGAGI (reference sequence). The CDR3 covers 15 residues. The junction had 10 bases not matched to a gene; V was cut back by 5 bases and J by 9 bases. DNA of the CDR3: TGTGCCAGCAGTCCAGCGGGAGGGCCTGTAAGTGAGCAGTTCTTC. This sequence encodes CASSPAGGPVSEQFF.

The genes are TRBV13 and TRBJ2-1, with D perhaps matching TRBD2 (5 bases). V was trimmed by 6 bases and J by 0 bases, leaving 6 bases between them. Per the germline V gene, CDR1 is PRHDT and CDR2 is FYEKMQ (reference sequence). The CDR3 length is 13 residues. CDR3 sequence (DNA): TGTGCCAGCAGGAGGGACTCCTACAATGAGCAGTTCTTC. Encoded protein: CASRRDSYNEQFF.

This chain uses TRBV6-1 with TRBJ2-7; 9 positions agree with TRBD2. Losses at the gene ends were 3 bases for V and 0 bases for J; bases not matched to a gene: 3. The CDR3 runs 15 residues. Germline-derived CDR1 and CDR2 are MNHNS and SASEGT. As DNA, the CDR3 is TGTGCCAGCAGTGAGGATAGCGGGAGCTCCTACGAGCAGTACTTC. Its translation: CASSEDSGSSYEQYF.

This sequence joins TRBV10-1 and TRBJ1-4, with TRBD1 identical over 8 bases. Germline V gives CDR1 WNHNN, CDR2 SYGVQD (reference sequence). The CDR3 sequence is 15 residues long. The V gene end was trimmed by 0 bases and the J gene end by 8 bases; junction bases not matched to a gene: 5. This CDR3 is CASSESTGAGEKLFF. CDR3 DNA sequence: TGCGCCAGCAGTGAGTCGACAGGGGCAGGCGAAAAACTGTTTTTT.